Listed below are T cell receptor beta chains from one sample, sequenced in a study of cytomegalovirus exposure and HLA in healthy donors. Generated by immunoSEQ multiplex PCR, the TCRdb table keeps only in-frame clones and is missing some. This sample has 180,000 or so clones, with 65% to 85% found just once. The sample consisted of PBMCs. These receptor sequences come from a woman aged 45-65 years in good health and CMV-seropositive. Each CDR3 is given with its conserved first and last residue. Fields, in order: clone size, D gene, V gene, J gene, CDR3 DNA, CDR3 protein. D genes are given only for firm matches. For some rows the clone size is stated as once, few or many, or as a class when expanded; others skip it.

-,-,TRBV21-1,TRBJ1-3,TGTGCCAGCTCCGGGACAACGCCGAGGAGAAACACCATATATTTT,CASSGTTPRRNTIYF
-,-,TRBV5-1,TRBJ2-2,TGCGCCAGCAGCTCTCCCGAGGAGAACACCGGGGAGCTGTTTTTT,CASSSPEENTGELFF
few,-,TRBV11-3,TRBJ2-7,TGTGCCAGCAGCTTACCCCCAAGCAGGTCTACCTACGAGCAGTACTTC,CASSLPPSRSTYEQYF
-,-,TRBV5-1,TRBJ2-2,TGCGCCAGCAGCTCCAGCGGGGGGGAGCTGTTTTTT,CASSSSGGELFF
-,-,TRBV5-1,TRBJ1-2,TGCGCCAGCAGCTTTGAGGGTGGAGGCTACACCTTC,CASSFEGGGYTF
once,TRBD1,TRBV19,TRBJ2-7,TGTGCCAGTAGTCCGGACAGGGGCTCCTACGAGCAGTACTTC,CASSPDRGSYEQYF
-,-,TRBV5-5,TRBJ2-5,TGTGCCAGCAGCGCAGACACCTTTAAGACCCAGTACTTC,CASSADTFKTQYF
-,-,TRBV28,TRBJ1-5,TGTGCCAGCAGTTACCCGTGGGGGGATAGCAATCAGCCCCAGCATTTT,CASSYPWGDSNQPQHF
-,-,TRBV7-9,TRBJ2-1,TGTTCCAGCAGCTTAGTATCCTTCGCAGGGAAAGGGAATGAGCAGTTCTTC,CSSSLVSFAGKGNEQFF
-,-,TRBV27,TRBJ2-7,TGTGCCAGCAGAACGGAGTACGAGCAGTACTTC,CASRTEYEQYF
-,TRBD1,TRBV19,TRBJ2-5,TGTGCCAGTAGTGGGACAGACCAAGAGACCCAGTACTTC,CASSGTDQETQYF
-,TRBD2,TRBV20-1,TRBJ2-7,TGCAGCCTCGGGACTACCTACGAGCAGTACTTC,CSLGTTYEQYF
-,TRBD2,TRBV10-3,TRBJ2-1,TGTGCCATCAGTGAGTCGGGCGGGGGGGCCCATGAGCAGTTCTTC,CAISESGGGAHEQFF
once,-,TRBV9,TRBJ2-3,TGTGCCAGCAGCGTATCACCAGCGGACACAGATACGCAGTATTTT,CASSVSPADTDTQYF
-,-,TRBV15,TRBJ2-7,TGTGCCACCAGCAGCCAATTGGGACTCCGAGGAAACCTCTACGAGCAGTACTTC,CATSSQLGLRGNLYEQYF
-,-,TRBV19,TRBJ1-1,TGTGCCAGTAGCCCTCTGAGGGGGGGCCCCTCGGAAGCTTTCTTT,CASSPLRGGPSEAFF
-,-,TRBV5-1,TRBJ2-5,TGCGCCAGCAGCTTGGGGGCCGATCACGACCAGTACTTC,CASSLGADHDQYF
-,-,TRBV28,TRBJ1-6,TGTGCCAGCAGTTTTAGGGAGCGGAGGGCACCCCTCCACTTT,CASSFRERRAPLHF
-,-,TRBV5-1,TRBJ2-3,TGCGCCAGCAGCTTGACGGGGACAGATACGCAGTATTTT,CASSLTGTDTQYF
-,TRBD2,TRBV10-3,TRBJ2-3,TGTGCCGGACGGAGGGGAGCGGGAGCAGTGGCAGATACGCAGTATTTT,CAGRRGAGAVADTQYF
-,-,TRBV5-1,TRBJ2-5,TGCGCCAGCAGCTTGGTCGAGGTCCAAGAGACCCAGTACTTC,CASSLVEVQETQYF
-,-,TRBV14,TRBJ1-2,TGTGCCAGCAGCCGTCGAGAATCTGGCTACACCTTC,CASSRRESGYTF
-,TRBD2,TRBV27,TRBJ2-7,TGTGCCAGCAGTCTACGGACTAGCGGGAGTAAAGCCTACGAGCAGTACTTC,CASSLRTSGSKAYEQYF
-,TRBD1,TRBV7-2,TRBJ2-7,TGTGCCAGCAGCTTAGGGGGACAGGGCCGGTACGAGCAGTACTTC,CASSLGGQGRYEQYF
-,TRBD2,TRBV5-1,TRBJ2-5,TGCGCCAGCAGCTCCGGGACTAGTTTATCCCAAGAGACCCAGTACTTC,CASSSGTSLSQETQYF
once,TRBD1,TRBV6-5,TRBJ1-1,TGTGCCAGCAGTATCTGGACAGGGCGGAACACTGAAGCTTTCTTT,CASSIWTGRNTEAFF
-,-,TRBV7-9,TRBJ1-1,TGTGCCAGCAGCCCTCAAGCGAACACTGAAGCTTTCTTT,CASSPQANTEAFF
-,-,TRBV19,TRBJ1-5,TGTGCCAGTAGTATCACGGCCCAGGGGAGGGATCAGCCCCAGCATTTT,CASSITAQGRDQPQHF
-,TRBD2,TRBV7-2,TRBJ2-1,TGTGCCAGCAGCTTGGGGACTAGCGTATATGAGCAGTTCTTC,CASSLGTSVYEQFF
-,-,TRBV28,TRBJ2-2,TGTGCCAGCAGCACACGTATCTCCGGGGAGCTGTTTTTT,CASSTRISGELFF
-,TRBD2,TRBV2,TRBJ2-1,TGTGCCAGCAGTAGCGGGAACTACAATGAGCAGTTCTTC,CASSSGNYNEQFF
-,TRBD1,TRBV5-1,TRBJ1-1,TGCGCCAGCAGCTTATCGACAGGGGTATACACTGAAGCTTTCTTT,CASSLSTGVYTEAFF
-,-,TRBV4-1,TRBJ2-2,TGCGCCAGCAGCCAAGATACTAACACCGGGGAGCTGTTTTTT,CASSQDTNTGELFF
-,-,TRBV29-1,TRBJ1-3,TGCAGCGTTTCGAGCGTGGCAGCTGGAAACACCATATATTTT,CSVSSVAAGNTIYF
-,-,TRBV20-1,TRBJ2-5,TGCAGTGCTAGCAGGGAAGAGACCCAGTACTTC,CSASREETQYF
few,TRBD1,TRBV6-5,TRBJ2-5,TGTGCCAGCAGTGAGGGGACAGGGAAAGAGACCCAGTACTTC,CASSEGTGKETQYF
-,TRBD2,TRBV6-5,TRBJ2-7,TGTGCCAGCAGAACCCGGACTAGCGGCCTCTACGAGCAGTACTTC,CASRTRTSGLYEQYF
-,-,TRBV7-3,TRBJ2-7,TGTGCCAGCAGCCGGGGGGACAGGCCCTACGAGCAGTACTTC,CASSRGDRPYEQYF
-,-,TRBV27,TRBJ2-2,TGTGCCAGCAGCATAAGGGGACTCCCGAACACCGGGGAGCTGTTTTTT,CASSIRGLPNTGELFF
-,TRBD1,TRBV5-6,TRBJ1-1,TGTGCCAGCAGCTTGAGGACAGGGGGGTTTACATTTAGAGCTTTCTTT,CASSLRTGGFTFRAFF
-,TRBD1,TRBV9,TRBJ2-7,TGTGCCAGCAGCGCGAGACAGGGGACGCACGAGCAGTACTTC,CASSARQGTHEQYF
once,-,TRBV27,TRBJ2-3,TGTGCCAGCCACAAGACAGGAGCCACAGATACGCAGTATTTT,CASHKTGATDTQYF
-,-,TRBV7-2,TRBJ2-1,TGTGCCAGCAGCTTCACGCAGTACAATGAGCAGTTCTTC,CASSFTQYNEQFF
-,-,TRBV19,TRBJ1-1,TGTGCCAGTAGTTTGGACATGAACACTGAAGCTTTCTTT,CASSLDMNTEAFF
-,TRBD1,TRBV7-7,TRBJ2-5,TGTGCTAGCAGCCCAGGGACAGCTCAAGAGACCCAGTACTTC,CASSPGTAQETQYF
-,TRBD2,TRBV7-2,TRBJ2-1,TGTGCCAGCAGCCGGGCAGCGGGGGCACACAATGAGCAGTTCTTC,CASSRAAGAHNEQFF
-,-,TRBV5-5,TRBJ2-7,TGTGCCAGCAGCTGGGCCCCCCCCTACGAGCAGTACTTC,CASSWAPPYEQYF
-,TRBD2,TRBV7-2,TRBJ2-7,TGTGCCAGCAGCTCGGGACTAGGTTGGCAGTACTTC,CASSSGLGWQYF
-,TRBD1,TRBV4-1,TRBJ2-1,TGCGCCAGCAGCCAAGATCTGGCCAGGGGGCGAATCAATGAGCAGTTCTTC,CASSQDLARGRINEQFF
-,-,TRBV7-9,TRBJ1-1,TGTGCCAGCAGCGGCCGGACCCCGGGGGCTTTCTTT,CASSGRTPGAFF
-,TRBD1,TRBV4-1,TRBJ1-5,TGCGCCAGCAGCCAAGGGGACAGCAGCAATCAGCCCCAGCATTTT,CASSQGDSSNQPQHF
-,-,TRBV6-5,TRBJ1-2,TGTGCCAGCAGCGAATACAGCTATGGCTACACCTTC,CASSEYSYGYTF
-,TRBD2,TRBV7-8,TRBJ2-3,TGTGCCAGCAGCCTCTCTAGCGGGAGGGCCGCAGATACGCAGTATTTT,CASSLSSGRAADTQYF
-,TRBD2,TRBV9,TRBJ2-1,TGTGCCAGTTCGAGACGGGGGGACTCCTACAATGAGCAGTTCTTC,CASSRRGDSYNEQFF
few,-,TRBV25-1,TRBJ1-2,TGTGCCAGCAGTGAGGGGGGGAACTATGGCTACACCTTC,CASSEGGNYGYTF